The 26 T cell receptor beta chains below all came from one sample that was sequenced in a study of siplizumab effects on memory and regulatory T cells. Data came from immunoSEQ multiplex PCR; TCRdb stores just in-frame clones and leaves some out. The table has approximately 120,000 clones, roughly 94% seen once; the top ten hold under 0.75%. Sequences were obtained from Tregs sorted from blood. The origin of the receptors is a human donor in good health.

For the CDR3, the DNA is TGCGCCAGCAGTCAATCTGCGGCGGACACTGAAGCTTTCTTT. Residues: CASSQSAADTEAFF. The V call is TRBV23-1, the J call TRBJ1-1, with no clear D. TRBV23-1 is flagged as an ORF with uncertain function. The CDR3 is 14 amino acids. Between the trimmed V and J ends, which lost 0 bases and 3 bases, there was a span of 8 bases.

V usage is TRBV11-3 and J usage is TRBJ2-7, with 7 bases fitting TRBD1. The CDR3 loop spans 14 amino acids. Trimming took 1 base from V and 1 from J; bases not matched to a gene: 1. Germline loops: CDR1 SGHNT, CDR2 YENEEA. Written as DNA, the CDR3 is TGTGCCAGCAGCTTAGGCAGGGGGTCCTACGAGCAGTACTTC. It yields the protein CASSLGRGSYEQYF.

V and J are TRBV6-5 and TRBJ1-2, with D tentatively TRBD1 (5 bases). The CDR3 length is 15 residues. CDR1 and CDR2 (germline): MNHEY, SVGAGI. Trimming cost V 2 bases and J 2 bases, with 12 bases left between them. CDR3: CASSYGGTRNYGYTF. CDR3 DNA sequence: TGTGCCAGCAGTTACGGGGGGACGCGGAACTATGGCTACACCTTC.

A single count supports this clone. The chain has TRBV5-1 and TRBJ1-1; 7 bases line up with TRBD1. The CDR3 length is 12 residues. J lost 4 bases, V lost 4 bases, and 1 base had no gene match. From germline, CDR1 is SGHRS and CDR2 YFSETQ. As DNA, the CDR3 is TGCGCCAGCAGCACAGGGGCCACTGAAGCTTTCTTT. It yields the protein CASSTGATEAFF.

The chain recombines TRBV5-4 with TRBJ2-3; the D gene is possibly TRBD2 (5 bases). The CDR3 extends over 15 amino acids. Trimming removed 4 bases at V and 0 bases at J, with 12 bases between. Looked up from germline, CDR1 is SGHNT and CDR2 is YYREEE (reference sequence). This CDR3 is CASSQDFSSTDTQYF. The CDR3 DNA reads as TGTGCCAGCAGCCAGGACTTCTCTAGCACAGATACGCAGTATTTT.

The chain recombines TRBV29-1 with TRBJ2-3; 7 bases line up with TRBD1. V was pared by 4 bases and J by 5 bases, with 3 bases of the junction left unmatched. The CDR3 has 12 residues. Germline V gene data show CDR1 as SQVTM and CDR2 as ANQGSEA. Written as DNA, the CDR3 is TGCAGCGTTGCAAGACAGGGAGATACGCAGTATTTT. Protein sequence: CSVARQGDTQYF.

This clone was found a few times. V gene TRBV19 combines with J gene TRBJ1-2, with a weak D call TRBD1 (5 bases). The CDR3 spans 15 residues. V was pared by 3 bases and J by 7 bases, with 18 bases between. Per the germline V gene, CDR1 is LNHDA and CDR2 is SQIVND (reference sequence). The CDR3 bases are TGTGCCAGTAGTATCCAGGGTGGTTGGGGCTCTGGCTACACCTTC. Translated: CASSIQGGWGSGYTF.

Turning to this clone: Germline and junction disagree at one end, which may indicate a read error. The genes are TRBV18 and TRBJ2-5; D gene unclear. Germline V gives CDR1 KGHSH, CDR2 LQKENI. The CDR3 is made up of 15 amino acids. The CDR3 region is CASSPITANQATQYF. For the CDR3, the DNA is TGTGCCAGCTCACCTATAACAGCGAATCAAGCGACCCAGTACTTC.

In this sample, this clone turned up once. The chain couples TRBV6-5 to TRBJ1-1, with D hard to call. The CDR3 is made up of 12 amino acids. In germline, CDR1 is MNHEY, CDR2 SVGAGI. V lost 6 bases and J lost 1, with 6 bases in between. CDR3 amino acids: CASRAGNTEAFF. The DNA of the CDR3 is TGTGCCAGCAGGGCGGGGAACACTGAAGCTTTCTTT.

This rearrangement joins TRBV11-1 to TRBJ2-7; the D gene is possibly TRBD1 (6 bases). From germline, CDR1 is SGHAT and CDR2 FQDESV (reference sequence). This CDR3 has 14 amino acids. Trimming took off 5 bases at V and 3 bases at J, with 14 bases between the two ends. The CDR3 coding sequence is TGTGCCAGCAGCCTCGCAGGGGCGATCTACGAGCAGTACTTC. Translated: CASSLAGAIYEQYF.

The rearrangement uses TRBV5-1 and TRBJ2-1, with D hard to call. Germline loops: CDR1 SGHRS, CDR2 YFSETQ. The CDR3 has 16 residues. V shed 0 bases and J shed 4 bases, with 14 bases lying between them. The CDR3 region is CASSLVAGGPYNEQFF. CDR3 DNA: TGCGCCAGCAGCTTGGTGGCAGGCGGTCCATACAATGAGCAGTTCTTC.

The genes are TRBV18 and TRBJ2-2; TRBD1 might be the D (6 bases). Trimming left V 3 bases short and J 4 bases short, with 9 bases between. The length of the CDR3 is 14 residues. Per germline, CDR1 KGHSH and CDR2 LQKENI. The CDR3 reads CASSPPGATGELFF. CDR3 nucleotides: TGTGCCAGCTCACCGCCAGGGGCCACCGGGGAGCTGTTTTTT.

V is TRBV25-1 and J is TRBJ2-7; 7 bases fit TRBD1. The CDR3 length is 14 residues. V shed 4 bases, J shed 0 bases, and the junction held 3 bases outside the gene matches. Germline lookup yields CDR1 MGHDK and CDR2 SYGVNS. The CDR3 protein is CASSVWDSSYEQYF. CDR3 coding DNA: TGTGCCAGCAGTGTTTGGGACAGCTCCTACGAGCAGTACTTC.

The chain uses TRBV6-5 and TRBJ1-1; 7 bases are a match to TRBD1. After removal of 1 base from V and 6 bases from J, the junction contained 11 bases not matched to a gene. Germline CDR1 and CDR2: MNHEY and SVGAGI. The CDR3 is 16 amino acids. The CDR3: CASSYLVAGGVAEAFF. The CDR3 bases are TGTGCCAGCAGTTACTTGGTGGCAGGGGGAGTCGCTGAAGCTTTCTTT.

This clone was found once. V gene TRBV6-5 combines with J gene TRBJ2-7, with 10 bases that match TRBD2. Trimming removed 6 bases from V and 2 bases from J; junction bases left unmatched: 7. Germline CDR1 and CDR2: MNHEY and SVGAGI. The CDR3 contains 15 residues. Here the CDR3 reads CASSHSGRQAYEQYF. The CDR3 DNA sequence: TGTGCCAGCAGCCATAGCGGGAGGCAGGCCTACGAGCAGTACTTC.

This clone showed up just once. The gene calls are TRBV5-5 and TRBJ1-2, with D unclear. The V and J ends lost 1 base and 4 bases respectively, with 14 bases between them. The germline gives CDR1 SGHKS, CDR2 YYEKEE (reference sequence). The CDR3 length is 15 residues. The CDR3 protein is CASSLPLQSGYGYTF. For the CDR3, the DNA is TGTGCCAGCAGCTTGCCCTTACAATCAGGCTATGGCTACACCTTC.

The chain is built from TRBV7-9 and TRBJ1-2; 7 bases match TRBD1. Germline values: CDR1 SEHNR, CDR2 FQNEAQ (reference sequence). The CDR3 loop spans 16 amino acids. With 5 bases clipped from V and 1 base from J, the junction kept 10 bases outside the gene matches. The CDR3 DNA reads as TGTGCCAGCAGCCCCAGTAACAGGGGCCATAACTATGGCTACACCTTC. Encoded protein: CASSPSNRGHNYGYTF.

This chain uses TRBV7-9 with TRBJ2-1; 8 positions match TRBD2. J was trimmed by 0 bases and V by 4 bases; bases with no gene match: 8. Germline V CDR1 and CDR2: SEHNR, FQNEAQ (reference sequence). The CDR3 has 17 amino acids. The CDR3 is CASSYLGSGVSYNEQFF. CDR3 bases: TGTGCCAGCAGCTACCTGGGTAGCGGGGTCTCCTACAATGAGCAGTTCTTC.

The chain couples TRBV10-1 to TRBJ2-1; tentative D call: TRBD1 (6 bases). CDR3 size: 16 residues. Trimming shortened V by 9 bases and J by 0 bases, and 18 bases separated the two germline ends. Germline lookup yields CDR1 WNHNN and CDR2 SYGVQD (reference sequence). This chain's CDR3 is CASSRNRVSSYNEQFF. The CDR3 nucleotides read TGCGCCAGTAGCAGGAACAGGGTCAGCTCCTACAATGAGCAGTTCTTC.

V usage is TRBV5-1 and J usage is TRBJ2-5; 7 nucleotides agree with TRBD2. In germline, CDR1 is SGHRS, CDR2 YFSETQ. The CDR3 runs to 14 residues. Unmatched junction bases numbered 4, after V lost 0 bases and J lost 5 bases. DNA of the CDR3: TGCGCCAGCAGCTTGGGACTAGCCTGGGAGACCCAGTACTTC. Translation: CASSLGLAWETQYF.

The chain joins TRBV6-5 to TRBJ2-3; TRBD2 matches at 8 bases. With 0 bases clipped from V and 4 bases from J, the junction kept 3 bases outside the gene matches. This CDR3 spans 15 amino acids. Per the germline V gene, CDR1 is MNHEY and CDR2 is SVGAGI. The CDR3 loop is CASSYSEAGADTQYF. The CDR3 DNA follows: TGTGCCAGCAGTTACTCTGAAGCGGGAGCAGATACGCAGTATTTT.

The chain combines TRBV4-2 with TRBJ2-2, with 8 nucleotides matching TRBD1. The V segment lost 9 bases and the J segment 7 bases; nucleotides outside the gene matches: 13. CDR1 LGHNA and CDR2 YNFKEQ come from the germline V gene. This CDR3 contains 15 residues. The CDR3 reads CASGQGKMGGGELFF. CDR3 nucleotide sequence: TGTGCCAGTGGACAGGGAAAAATGGGTGGCGGGGAGCTGTTTTTT.

In this sample, this clone turned up a few times. This chain connects TRBV6-1 to TRBJ2-7; no clear D gene. Germline V gene data show CDR1 as MNHNS and CDR2 as SASEGT. V was pared by 6 bases and J by 7 bases, with 10 bases between. The length of the CDR3 is 11 residues. CDR3 in amino acids: CASRIIWEQYF. CDR3 in DNA: TGTGCCAGCAGGATTATTTGGGAGCAGTACTTC.

The chain uses TRBV6-1 and TRBJ2-7; 7 bases match TRBD2. The CDR3 totals 14 residues. V shed 8 bases and J 3 bases; nucleotides not matched to a gene: 10. The germline gives CDR1 MNHNS, CDR2 SASEGT. The CDR3, as DNA: TGTGCCAGCGCTATGCAAGCGGGGAACTACGAGCAGTACTTC. This gives the protein CASAMQAGNYEQYF.

The V and J genes are TRBV9 and TRBJ2-2; no firm D call. The CDR3 extends over 15 amino acids. Trimming left V 0 bases short and J 3 bases short, with 9 bases between. Per germline, CDR1 SGDLS and CDR2 YYNGEE. In DNA, the CDR3 is TGTGCCAGCAGCGTAGAACCAGACCACACCGGGGAGCTGTTTTTT. Amino acid sequence: CASSVEPDHTGELFF. Variable domain in full (rest from reference TRBV9 and TRBJ2-2): DSGVTQTPKHLITATGQRVTLRCSPRSGDLSVYWYQQSLDQGLQFLIQYYNGEERAKGNILERFSAQQFPDLHSELNLSSLELGDSALYFCASSVEPDHTGELFFGEGSRLTVL.

This sequence joins TRBV27 and TRBJ2-5; 9 positions agree with TRBD1. V was pared by 6 bases and J by 6 bases, with 8 bases of the junction left unmatched. This CDR3 comprises 14 residues. CDR1 is MNHEY, CDR2 SMNVEV, per germline (reference sequence). The CDR3 here is CASSRDRASQTQYF. The CDR3 nucleotides are TGTGCCAGCAGCCGGGACAGGGCTTCCCAGACCCAGTACTTC.